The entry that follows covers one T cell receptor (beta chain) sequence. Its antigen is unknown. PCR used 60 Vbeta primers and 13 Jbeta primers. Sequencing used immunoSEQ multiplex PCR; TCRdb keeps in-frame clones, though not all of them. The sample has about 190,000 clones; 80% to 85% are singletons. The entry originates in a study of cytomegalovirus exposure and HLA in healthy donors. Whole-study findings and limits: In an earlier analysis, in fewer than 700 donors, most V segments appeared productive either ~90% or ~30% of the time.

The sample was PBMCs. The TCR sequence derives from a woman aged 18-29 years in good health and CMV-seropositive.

CDR3 residues: CAWSVVVSGLTEAFF. CDR3 sequence (DNA): TGTGCCTGGAGTGTAGTTGTTTCAGGGCTCACTGAAGCTTTCTTT. This chain joins TRBV30 and TRBJ1-1; possible D gene TRBD1, 5 bases. V was pared by 0 bases and J by 4 bases, with 15 bases between. Germline CDR1 and CDR2: GTSNPN and SVGIG (reference sequence). The CDR3 length is 15 residues. Filled out from reference TRBV30 and TRBJ1-1, the complete variable domain reads SQTIHQWPATLVQPVGSPLSLECTVEGTSNPNLYWYRQAAGRGLQLLFYSVGIGQISSEVPQNLSASRPQDRQFILSSKKLLLSDSGFYLCAWSVVVSGLTEAFFGQGTRLTVV.